Sequencing of this T cell receptor beta chain was carried out in a study of T cell changes during pregnancy in multiple sclerosis. Data came from immunoSEQ multiplex PCR; TCRdb stores just in-frame clones and leaves some out. Here the sample spans 30,000 to 40,000 clones, about nine tenths being singletons. The CDR3 sequence is 17 residues long. Looked up from germline, CDR1 is MNHEY and CDR2 is SMNVEV (reference sequence). Trimming pared 4 bases from V and 1 base from J, leaving 17 bases between. The TCR sequence derives from a female donor in good health, enrolled as a control in a pregnancy study. The input for sequencing was CD4+ T cells from peripheral blood mononuclear cells, taken in the first trimester of pregnancy. V is TRBV27 and J is TRBJ1-5; possible D gene TRBD1, 6 bases. DNA of the CDR3: TGTGCCAGCAGTTCCCCCTCAGGTACAGGGAGCAATCAGCCCCAGCATTTT. This sequence encodes CASSSPSGTGSNQPQHF.